Sequencing of this T cell receptor beta chain was carried out in a study of blood T cells in healthy people across ages. General study findings and limits: No one knew whether donors had CMV, which possibly confounded expanded clonotype changes.

At least ten counts were recorded for this clonotype. What it binds is not known. Germline CDR1 is SQVTM and CDR2 is ANQGSEA. The CDR3 is made up of 12 amino acids. Trimming shortened V by 6 bases and J by 4 bases, and 12 bases separated the two germline ends. A sample-barcoded 5' primer and a J-beta primer mix were used in a second PCR of roughly 7 to 11 cycles. TCRdb re-called the 5' RACE reads through MiXCR, storing one row per CDR3 protein. The top ten hold about 18% of the sample, which has about 570,000 distinct CDR3 sequences, 27% seen once. The sequencing input was blood. The origin of this receptor is a woman in her seventies in good health. The chain uses TRBV29-1 and TRBJ1-2, with D possibly TRBD1 on 5 matching bases. As DNA, the CDR3 is TGCAGCGTATCCGCCCAGGGCTATGGCTACACCTTC. The encoded protein is CSVSAQGYGYTF.